This T cell receptor beta chain came from a study of monozygotic twins with inflammatory bowel disease. Whole-study results and caveats: Clonotype overlap with others was lower in IBD patients than in healthy twins, a difference that was greatest with disease activity.

Blood samples, whole and unsorted for T cells, yielded the isolated total RNA. Researchers used approximately 3,500 ng of total RNA for each TCR library. Nested amplification of TCRalpha and TCRbeta cDNA involved two PCRs of 16 and 9 cycles. TCRdb re-called the 5' RACE reads, yielding one record per CDR3 amino acid sequence without DNA. There are roughly 320,000 distinct CDR3 sequences in the sample, with over 5.5% held by the top ten. This CDR3 spans 12 amino acids. From germline, CDR1 is MNHEY and CDR2 SVGEGT. Turning to this clonotype: The antigen remains unidentified.

J is TRBJ1-2 and V is TRBV6-2 or TRBV6-3; TCRdb lists TRBD1, though no DNA is available to test this call. The receptor comes from a human donor with ulcerative colitis or Crohn's disease, or a healthy co-twin of an affected twin (not recorded which). The sample comprised blood. CDR3: CASSRTGDGYTF.